This is a list of T cell receptor beta chains from one sample in a study of T cells in Graves' hyperthyroidism and ophthalmopathy. TCRdb re-derived calls from the multiplex PCR reads in MiXCR, one entry per CDR3 protein. Here the sample spans approximately 410,000 distinct CDR3 sequences, approximately 14% being singletons. Source material: blood. These receptors came from a man younger than 30 with Graves' ophthalmopathy. Each CDR3 is given with its conserved first and last residue. The order of the fields is D gene, V gene, J gene, clone size, CDR3 DNA, CDR3 protein. A D gene is named only where the DNA matches it firmly. Clone size is given for some rows only: seen once, a few or many times, or a class if the clone is expanded.

TRBD2	TRBV20-1	TRBJ2-2	many	TGCAGTGCTAGATTGATAGCGGGAGGGCGAGCGAACACCGGGGAGCTGTTTTTT	CSARLIAGGRANTGELFF
TRBD1	TRBV6-1	TRBJ1-5	few	TGTGCCAGCAATCCCGGGACAGGGAACAATCAGCCCCAGCATTTT	CASNPGTGNNQPQHF
TRBD2	TRBV11-2	TRBJ2-3	many	TGTGCCAGCAGCTTAGATTTAGGACTAGGGTCAGATACGCAGTATTTT	CASSLDLGLGSDTQYF
TRBD1	TRBV10-2	TRBJ1-6	-	TGCGCCAGCATCCCGGGACAGGGATATTCACCCCTCCACTTT	CASIPGQGYSPLHF
-	TRBV12-3/TRBV12-4	TRBJ2-2	-	TGTGCCAGCAGTCTGAGGGCAGGGAGTAGGACCGGGGAGCTGTTTTTT	CASSLRAGSRTGELFF
-	TRBV19	TRBJ2-2	-	TGTGCCAGTACCTCAGGTGACGCGAACACCGGGGAGCTGTTTTTT	CASTSGDANTGELFF
-	TRBV16	TRBJ1-1	many	TGTGCCAGCAGCCAATCCGGGCAGGGGCTTGCTTTCTTT	CASSQSGQGLAFF
-	TRBV10-2	TRBJ2-1	-	TGCGCCAGCAAAGGACACGGAAGCTCCTACAATGAGCAGTTCTTC	CASKGHGSSYNEQFF
-	TRBV28	TRBJ2-1	many	TGTGCCAGCAGTTTTACCGCCTCCTACAATGAGCAGTTCTTC	CASSFTASYNEQFF
TRBD1	TRBV7-7	TRBJ2-7	few	TGTGCTAGCAGCCTGTCGGACAGGGGACCCTACGAGCAGTACTTC	CASSLSDRGPYEQYF
TRBD2	TRBV7-2	TRBJ2-7	many	TGTGCCAGCAGCCGTACTAGCGGGGGGTTGTACGAGCAGTACTTC	CASSRTSGGLYEQYF
TRBD1	TRBV4-1	TRBJ1-4	few	TGCGCCAGCAGCCAAGAGGGACAGGGGTTCAATGAAAAACTGTTTTTT	CASSQEGQGFNEKLFF
-	TRBV30	TRBJ1-1	-	TGTGCCTGGAGTATAAGTGGGGCGACTGAAGCTTTCTTT	CAWSISGATEAFF
-	TRBV27	TRBJ2-7	many	TGTGCCAGCAGTTTAGGGTTGTGGAGGAGCTCCTACGAGCAGTACTTC	CASSLGLWRSSYEQYF
-	TRBV3-1	TRBJ2-3	many	TGTGCCAGCAGACCAAGTTTATCAGATACGCAGTATTTT	CASRPSLSDTQYF
TRBD2	TRBV12-3/TRBV12-4	TRBJ2-1	many	TGTGCCAGCAGTTATACTAGCGGGAGGGACAATGAGCAGTTCTTC	CASSYTSGRDNEQFF
TRBD2	TRBV18	TRBJ2-5	-	TGTGCCAGCTCACCACCGTCGGGACTAAAACAAGAGACCCAGTACTTC	CASSPPSGLKQETQYF
-	TRBV9	TRBJ1-4	-	TGTGCCAGCAGCCCGACAGTTCCTAATGAAAAACTGTTTTTT	CASSPTVPNEKLFF
-	TRBV19	TRBJ2-1	-	TGTGCCAGTACCCCTCAGTCGGGGGCCTACTCGGGTGAGCAGTTCTTC	CASTPQSGAYSGEQFF
TRBD2	TRBV29-1	TRBJ2-1	few	TGCAGCGTTGGACTAGCGGGGGGGTTCCTCAATGAGCAGTTCTTC	CSVGLAGGFLNEQFF
TRBD2	TRBV2	TRBJ2-7	many	TGTGCCAGCAGTTCGACTAGCGGGGGACCCTTAGAGCAGTACTTC	CASSSTSGGPLEQYF
-	TRBV6-1	TRBJ2-2	many	TGTGCCAGCAGTCCAGGCCCTGGAGACACCGGGGAGCTGTTTTTT	CASSPGPGDTGELFF
TRBD2	TRBV2	TRBJ2-1	many	TGTGCCAGCAGGCGACTAGCGGGGGACAATGAGCAGTTCTTC	CASRRLAGDNEQFF
TRBD1	TRBV6-1	TRBJ1-6	-	TGTGCCAGCAGGGGACAGACATCACCCCTCCACTTT	CASRGQTSPLHF
-	TRBV20-1	TRBJ1-5	many	TGCAGTGCTAAGTCAGCGGTCAAGGATCAGCCCCAGCATTTT	CSAKSAVKDQPQHF
TRBD1	TRBV20-1	TRBJ1-5	many	TGCAGTGGAGGGACAGATAGCAATCAGCCCCAGCATTTT	CSGGTDSNQPQHF
-	TRBV20-1	TRBJ2-7	many	TGCAGTGCAACCTACGGGGCGGCCGAGCAGTACTTC	CSATYGAAEQYF
-	TRBV6-5	TRBJ1-2	few	TGTGCCAGCAGTTACAACAGTTACGGCTACACCTTC	CASSYNSYGYTF
-	TRBV7-9	TRBJ1-6	many	TGTGCCAGCAGCCCTGAGCTTAGGAGTTCACCCCTCCACTTT	CASSPELRSSPLHF
TRBD1	TRBV12-3/TRBV12-4	TRBJ2-1	many	TGTGCCAGCAGTTCGACAGGACAGGTGATGAGCTCCTACAATGAGCAGTTCTTC	CASSSTGQVMSSYNEQFF
-	TRBV6-1	TRBJ2-7	-	TGTGCCAGCAGGGACCTGAGGCGATACTCCTACGAGCAGTACTTC	CASRDLRRYSYEQYF
-	TRBV18	TRBJ1-2	many	TGTGCCAGCTCACCCCAAGCAATCAACTATGGCTACACCTTC	CASSPQAINYGYTF
TRBD2	TRBV20-1	TRBJ2-2	-	TGCAGTGCTAGAGTAGCGGGAGCTGTCACCGGGGAGCTGTTTTTT	CSARVAGAVTGELFF
-	TRBV10-1	TRBJ1-1	few	TGCGCCAGCAGTGAGGCAGGTTCCGTCACTGAAGCTTTCTTT	CASSEAGSVTEAFF
-	TRBV29-1	TRBJ1-2	many	TGCAGCGTTGAATATATCGGGGGCAGCTATGGCTACACCTTC	CSVEYIGGSYGYTF
-	TRBV7-9	TRBJ2-3	-	TGTGCCAGCAGCAACCAAGGGGGGGGCTATAGCACAGATACGCAGTATTTT	CASSNQGGGYSTDTQYF
-	TRBV6-1	TRBJ2-3	-	TGTGCCAGCAGTGAAGGGGTTTCCCTCACAGATACGCAGTATTTT	CASSEGVSLTDTQYF
-	TRBV11-2	TRBJ2-7	-	TGTGCCAGCAGCTTTAATGGGGCCTACGAGCAGTACTTC	CASSFNGAYEQYF
-	TRBV7-8	TRBJ2-1	many	TGTGCCAGCAGCTTAGTGCCTGATAGCTCCTACAATGAGCAGTTCTTC	CASSLVPDSSYNEQFF
-	TRBV7-8	TRBJ1-2	-	TGTGCCAGCAGCCGCTCCGTAGGGGTTGGGGGCTACACCTTC	CASSRSVGVGGYTF
TRBD2	TRBV6-6	TRBJ2-7	many	TGTGCCAGCAGTTACTTTTCTAGCGGGAGTAAAAAAGGCGAGCAGTACTTC	CASSYFSSGSKKGEQYF
-	TRBV6-1	TRBJ1-6	few	TGTGCCAGCAGGGTGGAGGGCCCTAGCTCCTATAATTCACCCCTCCACTTT	CASRVEGPSSYNSPLHF
-	TRBV6-1	TRBJ2-5	few	TGTGCCAGCAGTTCTGGGTCGAAGACCCAGTACTTC	CASSSGSKTQYF
TRBD2	TRBV24-1	TRBJ2-1	-	TGTGCCACCAGGGGGGACTACTACAATGAGCAGTTCTTC	CATRGDYYNEQFF
-	TRBV29-1	TRBJ2-3	many	TGCAGCGTTGTTATCGGGACTCTTTATAGAGGGGTCACAGATACGCAGTATTTT	CSVVIGTLYRGVTDTQYF
TRBD1	TRBV5-1	TRBJ2-5	many	TGCGCCAGCAAAGAGGGGACAGGGACGAGTGGGACCCAGTACTTC	CASKEGTGTSGTQYF
TRBD1	TRBV4-1	TRBJ1-2	few	TGCGCCAGCAGCCAGGCGGGACAGGACTATGGCTACACCTTC	CASSQAGQDYGYTF